The clone carrying this T cell receptor beta chain was found once. With V trimmed by 2 bases and J by 4 bases, 11 bases remained unmatched. CDR1 and CDR2 (germline): SNHLY, FYNNEI. The CDR3 totals 17 residues. This record comes from a study of blood T cell repertoires in COVID-19. Whole-study context: The samples span acute and convalescent COVID-19 from the United States, Italy and Spain. Nucleic acid was either cDNA or gDNA, and it came from T cells, B-cell-depleted T cells, or PBMCs.

In the original workflow: The assay estimated nucleated cells by amplifying reference gene primers. The assay was immunoSEQ multiplex PCR, and TCRdb's table has in-frame clones only and misses some. V and J calls and clone size are copied from that table; D and trimming were computed from the DNA. The sample holds more than 100,000 clones, around 64% seen once. The clonotype comes from a human donor with acute or convalescent COVID-19. The donor label of this sample is uncertain. Input material: peripheral blood. V is TRBV2 and J is TRBJ2-4, with 7 bases fitting TRBD1. The CDR3 reads CASSEWPTGNPKNIQYF. DNA of the CDR3: TGTGCCAGCAGTGAATGGCCGACAGGGAACCCAAAAAACATTCAGTACTTC.